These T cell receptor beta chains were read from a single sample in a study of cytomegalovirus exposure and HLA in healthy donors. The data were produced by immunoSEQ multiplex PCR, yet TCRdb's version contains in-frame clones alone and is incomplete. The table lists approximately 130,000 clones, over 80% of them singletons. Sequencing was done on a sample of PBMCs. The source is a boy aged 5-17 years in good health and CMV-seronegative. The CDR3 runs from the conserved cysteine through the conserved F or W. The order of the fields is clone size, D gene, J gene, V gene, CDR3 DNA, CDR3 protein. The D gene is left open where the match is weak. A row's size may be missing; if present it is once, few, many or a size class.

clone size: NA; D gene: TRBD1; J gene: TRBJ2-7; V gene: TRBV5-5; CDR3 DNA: TGTGCCAGCAGTCATCAACCCGGACAGGGCTACGAGCAGTACTTC; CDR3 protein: CASSHQPGQGYEQYF
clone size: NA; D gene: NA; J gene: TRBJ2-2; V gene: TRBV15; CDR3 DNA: TGTGCCACCAGCAGAGGTCAGTTCGACACCGGGGAGCTGTTTTTT; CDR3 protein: CATSRGQFDTGELFF
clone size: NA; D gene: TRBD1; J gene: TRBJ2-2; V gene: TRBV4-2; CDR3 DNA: TGTGCCAGCAGCCTCACAGGGGGTCGGGACACCGGGGAGCTGTTTTTT; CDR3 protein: CASSLTGGRDTGELFF
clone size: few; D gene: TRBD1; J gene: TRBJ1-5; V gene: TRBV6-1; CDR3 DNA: TGTGCCAGCAGTGTAGAACAGGGGAGCAATCAGCCCCAGCATTTT; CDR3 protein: CASSVEQGSNQPQHF
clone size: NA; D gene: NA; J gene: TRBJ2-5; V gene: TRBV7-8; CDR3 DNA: TGTGCCAGCAGCTTGGAGGGGGCCTGGGAGACCCAGTACTTC; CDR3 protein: CASSLEGAWETQYF
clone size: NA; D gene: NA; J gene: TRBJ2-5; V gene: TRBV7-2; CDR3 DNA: TGTGCCAGCAGCTTAGCGACAGCTCAAGAGACCCAGTACTTC; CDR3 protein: CASSLATAQETQYF
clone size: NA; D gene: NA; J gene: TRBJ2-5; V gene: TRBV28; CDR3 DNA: TGTGCCAGCAGCCTCTCCCCCCCAGAGACCCAGTACTTC; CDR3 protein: CASSLSPPETQYF
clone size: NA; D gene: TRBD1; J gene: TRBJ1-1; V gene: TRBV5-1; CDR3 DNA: TGCGCCAGCCGCGGGGGACAGGGTGGGACTGAAGCTTTCTTT; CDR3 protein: CASRGGQGGTEAFF
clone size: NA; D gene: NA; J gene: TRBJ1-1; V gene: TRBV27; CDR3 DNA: TGTGCCAGCAGCTTGCGGCCAGTGGACACTGAAGCTTTCTTT; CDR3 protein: CASSLRPVDTEAFF
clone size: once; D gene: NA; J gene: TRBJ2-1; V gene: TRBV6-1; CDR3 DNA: TGTGCCAGTGCAGGGGCTACTCACAATGAGCAGTTCTTC; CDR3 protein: CASAGATHNEQFF
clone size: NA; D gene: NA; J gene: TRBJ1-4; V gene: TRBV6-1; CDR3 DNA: TGTGCCAGCAGTGGACAGGACTTGGACGAAAAACTGTTTTTT; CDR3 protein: CASSGQDLDEKLFF
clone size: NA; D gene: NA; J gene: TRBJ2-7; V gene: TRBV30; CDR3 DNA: TGTGCCTGGAGCCCTGGACACTCCTACGAGCAGTACTTC; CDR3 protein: CAWSPGHSYEQYF
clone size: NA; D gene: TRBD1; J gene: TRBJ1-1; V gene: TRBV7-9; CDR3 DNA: TGTGCCAGCAGCCCCACTGACAGGGGGCGGGGGTTGAACACTGAAGCTTTCTTT; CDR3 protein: CASSPTDRGRGLNTEAFF
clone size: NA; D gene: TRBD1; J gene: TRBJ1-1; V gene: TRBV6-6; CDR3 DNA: TGTGCCAGCAGTTACCCGGACAGGGCCCCTGAAGCTTTCTTT; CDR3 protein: CASSYPDRAPEAFF
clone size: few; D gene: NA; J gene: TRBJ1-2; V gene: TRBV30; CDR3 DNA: TGTGCCTGGAGTGATGACAACCTCTATGGCTACACCTTC; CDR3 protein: CAWSDDNLYGYTF
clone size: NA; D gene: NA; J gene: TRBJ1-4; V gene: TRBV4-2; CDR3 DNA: TGTGCCAGCAGCCCTCAGGGCAGGGTTGATGAAAAACTGTTTTTT; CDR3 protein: CASSPQGRVDEKLFF
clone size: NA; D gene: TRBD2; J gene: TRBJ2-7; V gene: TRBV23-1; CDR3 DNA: TGCGCCAGCAGGACGGGACTAGCGGTCTACGAGCAGTACTTC; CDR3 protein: CASRTGLAVYEQYF
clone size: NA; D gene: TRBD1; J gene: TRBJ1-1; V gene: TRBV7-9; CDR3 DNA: TGTGCCAGCAGAAGCCGGACAGGCGGGAACACTGAAGCTTTCTTT; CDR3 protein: CASRSRTGGNTEAFF
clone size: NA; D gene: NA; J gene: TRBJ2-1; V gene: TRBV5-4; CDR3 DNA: TGTGCCAGCAGTTCGGGACTGGCGCGCTCCTACAATGAGCAGTTCTTC; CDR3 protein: CASSSGLARSYNEQFF
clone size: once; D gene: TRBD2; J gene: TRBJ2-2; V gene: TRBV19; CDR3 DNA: TGTGCCAGTAGTAAAATCGCTCCGGGACTAGCGGGTACGAGGACCGGGGAGCTGTTTTTT; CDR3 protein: CASSKIAPGLAGTRTGELFF
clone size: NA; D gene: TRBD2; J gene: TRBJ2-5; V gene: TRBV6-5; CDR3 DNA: TGTGCCAGCAGGCGGGGGGACCAAGAGACCCAGTACTTC; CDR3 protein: CASRRGDQETQYF
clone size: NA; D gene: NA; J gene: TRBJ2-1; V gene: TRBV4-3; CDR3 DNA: TGCGCCAGCAGCCAGACCCCCCAGCGGGAGCAGTTCTTC; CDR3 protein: CASSQTPQREQFF
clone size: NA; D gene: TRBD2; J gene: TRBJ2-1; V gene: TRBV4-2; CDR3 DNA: TGTGCCAGCAGCCGTCCACGGGGGGACTACCCCTACAATGAGCAGTTCTTC; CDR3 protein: CASSRPRGDYPYNEQFF
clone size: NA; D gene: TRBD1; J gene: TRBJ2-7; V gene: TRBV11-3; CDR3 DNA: TGTGCCAGCAGCCCAGGGACAGGGGTAGCCTACGAGCAGTACTTC; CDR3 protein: CASSPGTGVAYEQYF
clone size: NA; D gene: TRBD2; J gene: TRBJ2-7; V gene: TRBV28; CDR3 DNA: TGTGCCAGCAGTTCACAGACTAGCGGGAGTAGCGACGAGCAGTACTTC; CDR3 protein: CASSSQTSGSSDEQYF
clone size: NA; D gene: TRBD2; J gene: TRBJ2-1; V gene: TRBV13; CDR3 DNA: TGTGCCAGCAGCCCCTCCCCCGTAGCGGGAGGGTACTCCTACAATGAGCAGTTCTTC; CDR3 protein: CASSPSPVAGGYSYNEQFF
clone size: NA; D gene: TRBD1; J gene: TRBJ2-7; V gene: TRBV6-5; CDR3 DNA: TGTGCCAGCAGTACCGGGACAGAAGTAAGGAACGAGCAGTACTTC; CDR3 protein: CASSTGTEVRNEQYF
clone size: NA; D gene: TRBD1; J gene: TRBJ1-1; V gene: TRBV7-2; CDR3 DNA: TGTGCCAGCAGCCCGCGGGGGACAGGGGATCGAACTGAAGCTTTCTTT; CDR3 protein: CASSPRGTGDRTEAFF
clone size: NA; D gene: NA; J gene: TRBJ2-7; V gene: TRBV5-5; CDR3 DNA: TGTGCCAGCAGCTTGATGTCGGCAGGGTTCGGCGAGCAGTACTTC; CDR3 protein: CASSLMSAGFGEQYF
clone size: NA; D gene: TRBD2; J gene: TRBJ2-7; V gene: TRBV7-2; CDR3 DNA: TGTGCCAGCAGCCAAACTAGCGGGAGGGCCGACGAGCAGTACTTC; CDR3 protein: CASSQTSGRADEQYF
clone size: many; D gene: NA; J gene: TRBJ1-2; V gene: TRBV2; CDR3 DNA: TGTGCCAGACAACAAGCGAACTATGGCTACACCTTC; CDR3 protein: CARQQANYGYTF
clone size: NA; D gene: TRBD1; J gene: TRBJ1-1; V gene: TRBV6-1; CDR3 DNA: TGTGCCAGCAGTGGGGGGACAGGGGTTTTTGCTTTCTTT; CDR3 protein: CASSGGTGVFAFF
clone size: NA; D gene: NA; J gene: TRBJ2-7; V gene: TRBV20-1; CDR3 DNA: TGCAGTGCCTCGTTTGCCTACGAGCAGTACTTC; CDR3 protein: CSASFAYEQYF
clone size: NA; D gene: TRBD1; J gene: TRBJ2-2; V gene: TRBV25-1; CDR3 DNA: TGTGCCAGCGCCGTGACAGGGGACACCGGGGAGCTGTTTTTT; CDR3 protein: CASAVTGDTGELFF
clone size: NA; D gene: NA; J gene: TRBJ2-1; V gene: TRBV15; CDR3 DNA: TGCGCCACCAGCAGATATTCTCTAGGCTCCTACAATGAGCAGTTCTTC; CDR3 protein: CATSRYSLGSYNEQFF
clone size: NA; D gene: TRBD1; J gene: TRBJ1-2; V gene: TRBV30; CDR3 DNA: TGTGCCTGGAGGACAGGGGGAGGCTATGGCTACACCTTC; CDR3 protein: CAWRTGGGYGYTF
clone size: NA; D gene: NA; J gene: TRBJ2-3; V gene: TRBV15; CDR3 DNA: TGTGCCACCAGCAGAGATAGAGCCGCTGAATATACGCAGTATTTT; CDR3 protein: CATSRDRAAEYTQYF
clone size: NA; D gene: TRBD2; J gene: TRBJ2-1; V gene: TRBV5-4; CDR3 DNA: TGTGCCAGCAGCCTCTCTTCTGCGGGAGTAGAGGATGAGCAGTTCTTC; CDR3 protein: CASSLSSAGVEDEQFF
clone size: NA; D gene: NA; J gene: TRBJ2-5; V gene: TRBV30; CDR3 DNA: TGTGCCTGGGGATCCGGGGAGACCCAGTACTTC; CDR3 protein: CAWGSGETQYF
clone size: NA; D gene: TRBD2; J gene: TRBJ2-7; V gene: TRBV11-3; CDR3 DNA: TGTGCCAGCAGCTCCCCGGGACTAACATACGAGCAGTACTTC; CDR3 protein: CASSSPGLTYEQYF
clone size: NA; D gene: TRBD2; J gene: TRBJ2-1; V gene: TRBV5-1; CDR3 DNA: TGCGCCAGCAGCGATCCTAGCGGGAGCCTCCAGTATGAGCAGTTCTTC; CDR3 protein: CASSDPSGSLQYEQFF
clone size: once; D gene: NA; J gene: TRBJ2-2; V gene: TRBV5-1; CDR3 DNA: TGCGCCAGCAGCAGAGGGTCCGGGGAGCTGTTTTTT; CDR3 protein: CASSRGSGELFF
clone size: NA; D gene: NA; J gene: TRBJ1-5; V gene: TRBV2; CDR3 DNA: TGTGCCAGCAGTGAGGGGGGAGTTAGCAATCAGCCCCAGCATTTT; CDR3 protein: CASSEGGVSNQPQHF
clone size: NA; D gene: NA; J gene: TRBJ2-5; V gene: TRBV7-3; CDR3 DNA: TGTGCCAGCAGCTCAGGGGTCGGAGAGACCCAGTACTTC; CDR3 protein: CASSSGVGETQYF
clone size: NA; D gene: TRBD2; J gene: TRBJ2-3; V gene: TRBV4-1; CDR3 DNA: TGCGCCAGCAGCCAAGTCACTAGCGGAGCCACAGATACGCAGTATTTT; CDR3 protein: CASSQVTSGATDTQYF
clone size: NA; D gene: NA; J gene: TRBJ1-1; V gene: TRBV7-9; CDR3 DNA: TGTGCCAGCAGCTTAACAGGGAGCGGCACTGAAGCTTTCTTT; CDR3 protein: CASSLTGSGTEAFF
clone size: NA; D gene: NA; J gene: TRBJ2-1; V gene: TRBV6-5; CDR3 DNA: TGTGCCAGCAGTCCCGACAGGTACAATGAGCAGTTCTTC; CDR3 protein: CASSPDRYNEQFF
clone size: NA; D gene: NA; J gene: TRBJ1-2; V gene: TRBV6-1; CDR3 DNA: TGTGCCAGCAGTGGGAGGGGAGGGTCTGCCTATGGCTACACCTTC; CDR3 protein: CASSGRGGSAYGYTF
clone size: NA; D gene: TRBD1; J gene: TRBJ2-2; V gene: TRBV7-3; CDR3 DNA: TGTGCCAGCAGCTTAAGCGCTACAGGGGGGAACACCGGGGAGCTGTTTTTT; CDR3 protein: CASSLSATGGNTGELFF
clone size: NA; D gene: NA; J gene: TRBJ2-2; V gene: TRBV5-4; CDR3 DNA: TGTGCCAGCAGCTTGTGGGGCGGGACGAACACCGGGGAGCTGTTTTTT; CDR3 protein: CASSLWGGTNTGELFF
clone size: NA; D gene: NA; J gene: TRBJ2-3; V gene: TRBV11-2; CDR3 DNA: TGTGCCAGCAGCTCCCCCCCCAGTGCTCACACAGATACGCAGTATTTT; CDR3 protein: CASSSPPSAHTDTQYF
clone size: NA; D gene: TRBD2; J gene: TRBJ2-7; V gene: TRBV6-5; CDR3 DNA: TGTGCCAGCAGTTACTCCCGGACTAGCGGAACCTACGAGCAGTACTTC; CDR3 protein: CASSYSRTSGTYEQYF
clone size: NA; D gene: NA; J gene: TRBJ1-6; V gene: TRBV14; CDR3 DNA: TGTGCCAGCAGCCAAGATCATGCGAATTCACCCCTCCACTTT; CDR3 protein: CASSQDHANSPLHF
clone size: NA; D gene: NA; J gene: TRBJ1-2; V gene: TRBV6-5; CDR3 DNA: TGTGCCACCCTACAGGTCCCTAACTATGGCTACACCTTC; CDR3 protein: CATLQVPNYGYTF